This T cell receptor beta chain was documented in a study of CD8+CD57+ T cells in acquired aplastic anemia. Overall study context: The study obtained an average of 3.2 ug of DNA from sorted CD4+ and CD8+ cells. Healthy donors had, on average, approximately 11 million reads for their CD4+ cells. Whole-study findings and limits: Significant differences in CD8+ Simpson's diversity were not observed between patients and controls. A set of approximately 30 CD8+ CDR3 sequences was shared between patients and controls, and these sequences appeared highly expressed in patients.

This clonotype was detected only once. Its specificity is unknown. Researchers used genomic DNA as the template to profile TCR beta VDJ and CDR3. From the reads, TCRdb called clonotypes with MiXCR, one entry per CDR3 protein. Of around 230,000 distinct CDR3 sequences listed, around 60% are singletons. The TCR comes from a human donor in good health. Sequencing was carried out using sorted CD4+, CD8+, or CD8+CD57+ T cells (not recorded which) from PBMCs.

The CDR3 nucleotides read TGCAGTGCTAGAGATCGGCTGAAGAGCACTGAAGCTTTCTTT. This gives the protein CSARDRLKSTEAFF. The chain carries TRBV20-1 and TRBJ1-1; D gene ambiguous. With 0 bases removed from V and 4 bases from J, the gap between germline ends came to 12 bases. The CDR3 has 14 amino acids. The V gene's germline CDR1 is DFQATT and CDR2 SNEGSKA (reference sequence).